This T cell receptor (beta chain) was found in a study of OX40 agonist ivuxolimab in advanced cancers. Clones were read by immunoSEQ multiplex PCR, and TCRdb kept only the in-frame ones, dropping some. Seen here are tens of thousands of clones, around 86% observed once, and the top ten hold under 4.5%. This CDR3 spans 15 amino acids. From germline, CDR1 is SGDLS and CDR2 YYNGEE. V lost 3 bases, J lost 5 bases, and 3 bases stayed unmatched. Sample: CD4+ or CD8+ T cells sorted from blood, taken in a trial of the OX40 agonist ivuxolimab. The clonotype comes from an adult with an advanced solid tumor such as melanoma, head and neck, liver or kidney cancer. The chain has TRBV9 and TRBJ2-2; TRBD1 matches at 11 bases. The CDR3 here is CASSGGTGGTGELFF. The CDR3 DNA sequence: TGTGCCAGCAGCGGAGGGACAGGGGGGACCGGGGAGCTGTTTTTT.